The sequence of this T cell receptor beta chain was determined in a study of vaccination effects on CD4 cells after COVID-19. As for the study in general: Post-vaccine sampling occurred a median 72 days after the second dose. Study-level results: Few convalescent patients were included, and no early post-infection timepoints were sampled.

Subsequent to a culture period of under twelve days, CD4+ T cells were isolated. Infection with SARS-CoV-2 occurred in the person between March and December 2020, and PCR confirmed it. It was two doses of either the BNT162b2 or mRNA-1273 vaccine that participants received. Cultures got half-medium changes with IL-2 on days 3 and 7. V was clipped by 11 bases and J by 3 bases; unmatched bases: 8. The CDR3 spans 13 residues. Looked up from germline, CDR1 is ENHRY and CDR2 is SYGVKD. Data came from immunoSEQ multiplex PCR; TCRdb stores just in-frame clones and leaves some out. The sample holds around 50,000 clones, about 76% seen once. With respect to this clone: Its specificity is unknown.

The clonotype comes from a human donor who had a prior SARS-CoV-2 infection. The chain combines TRBV10-3 with TRBJ1-2; the match to TRBD1 covers 8 bases. This specimen was CD4+ T cells from PBMCs cultured without peptide, taken after COVID-19 vaccination. This CDR3 reads CASRTGFDYGYTF. CDR3 DNA: TGTGCCTCACGGACAGGGTTCGACTATGGCTACACCTTC.